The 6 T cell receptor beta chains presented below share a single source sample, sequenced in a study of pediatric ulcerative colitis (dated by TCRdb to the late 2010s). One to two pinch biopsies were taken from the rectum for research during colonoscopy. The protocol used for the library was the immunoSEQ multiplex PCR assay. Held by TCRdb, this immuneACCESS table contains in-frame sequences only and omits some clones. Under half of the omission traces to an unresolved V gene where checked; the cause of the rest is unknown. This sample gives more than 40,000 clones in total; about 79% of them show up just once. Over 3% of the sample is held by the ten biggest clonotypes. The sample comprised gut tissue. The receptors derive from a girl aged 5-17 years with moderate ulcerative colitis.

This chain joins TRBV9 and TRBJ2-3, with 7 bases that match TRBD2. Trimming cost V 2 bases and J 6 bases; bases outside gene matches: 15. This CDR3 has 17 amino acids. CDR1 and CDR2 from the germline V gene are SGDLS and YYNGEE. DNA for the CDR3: TGTGCCAGCAGCGTCTTAAGCGGGGTGTCGCTTTATGATACGCAGTATTTT. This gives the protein CASSVLSGVSLYDTQYF. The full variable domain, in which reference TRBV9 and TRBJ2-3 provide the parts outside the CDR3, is DSGVTQTPKHLITATGQRVTLRCSPRSGDLSVYWYQQSLDQGLQFLIQYYNGEERAKGNILERFSAQQFPDLHSELNLSSLELGDSALYFCASSVLSGVSLYDTQYFGPGTRLTVL.

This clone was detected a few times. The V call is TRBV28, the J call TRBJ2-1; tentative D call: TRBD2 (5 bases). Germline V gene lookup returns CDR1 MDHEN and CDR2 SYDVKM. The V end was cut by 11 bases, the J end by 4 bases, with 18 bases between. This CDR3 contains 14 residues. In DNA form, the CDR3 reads TGTGCCTCTCGGACTTTACAACCTTACAATGAGCAGTTCTTC. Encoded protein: CASRTLQPYNEQFF.

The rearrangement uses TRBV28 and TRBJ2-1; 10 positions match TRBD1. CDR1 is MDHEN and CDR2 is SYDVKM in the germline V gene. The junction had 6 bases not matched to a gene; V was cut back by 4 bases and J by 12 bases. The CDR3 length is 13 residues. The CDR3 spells CASSSGTGARQFF. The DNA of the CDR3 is TGTGCCAGCAGTTCCGGGACAGGGGCAAGGCAGTTCTTC.

CDR3 sequence (DNA): TGTGCCAGCAGTTACTCGTCACGGACCACTTACGAGCAGTACTTC. This sequence encodes CASSYSSRTTYEQYF. This chain links TRBV6-5 with TRBJ2-7; no firm D call. V lost 0 bases to trimming and J lost 4 bases, with 13 bases between them. This CDR3 is built from 15 residues. Germline CDR1 and CDR2: MNHEY and SVGAGI.

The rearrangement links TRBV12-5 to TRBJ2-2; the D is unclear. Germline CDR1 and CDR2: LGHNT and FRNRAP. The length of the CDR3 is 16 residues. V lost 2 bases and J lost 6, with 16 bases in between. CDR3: CASGLPQGSFAGELFF. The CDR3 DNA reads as TGTGCTAGTGGTTTGCCACAAGGCAGTTTCGCCGGGGAGCTGTTTTTT.

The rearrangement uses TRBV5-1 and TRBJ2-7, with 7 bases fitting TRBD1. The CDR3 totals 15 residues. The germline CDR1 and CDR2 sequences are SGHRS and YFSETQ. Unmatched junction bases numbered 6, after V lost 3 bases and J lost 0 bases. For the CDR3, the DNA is TGCGCCAGCAGCTCCGGGACAGCAAGCTCCTACGAGCAGTACTTC. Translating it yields CASSSGTASSYEQYF.